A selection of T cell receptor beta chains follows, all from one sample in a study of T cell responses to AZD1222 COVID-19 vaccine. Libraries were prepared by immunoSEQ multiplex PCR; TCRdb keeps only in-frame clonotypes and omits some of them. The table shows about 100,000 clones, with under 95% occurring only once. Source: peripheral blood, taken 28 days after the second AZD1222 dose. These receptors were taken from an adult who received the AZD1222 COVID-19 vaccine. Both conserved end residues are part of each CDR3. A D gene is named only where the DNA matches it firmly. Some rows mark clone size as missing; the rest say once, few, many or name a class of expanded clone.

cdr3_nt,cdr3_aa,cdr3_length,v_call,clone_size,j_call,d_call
TGTGCCAGCTCTCGGGGGGGATCGGCTGAAGCTTTCTTT,CASSRGGSAEAFF,13,TRBV28,once,TRBJ1-1,.
TGTGCCAGAAGTTCTTTTGACAGGGGTAACTATGGCTACACCTTC,CARSSFDRGNYGYTF,15,TRBV5-3,.,TRBJ1-2,TRBD1
TGTGCCAGTAGTCGTAGGCGGTATGGCTACACCTTC,CASSRRRYGYTF,12,TRBV19,once,TRBJ1-2,.
TGTGCCAGCAGCCTTTATCAGGGCCTCCCGGCCCAAGAGACCCAGTACTTC,CASSLYQGLPAQETQYF,17,TRBV5-6,.,TRBJ2-5,.
TGTGCCAGCTCACCATCGGACAGGGTTGACTCTGAAGCTTTCTTT,CASSPSDRVDSEAFF,15,TRBV18,once,TRBJ1-1,TRBD1
TGTGCCAGCAGTTTACAGGGACCCCGGGGTGGCTACACCTTC,CASSLQGPRGGYTF,14,TRBV27,.,TRBJ1-2,.
TGTGCCAGCAGCGTAGGTGGGAGGACAAACAATGAGCAGTTCTTC,CASSVGGRTNNEQFF,15,TRBV9,.,TRBJ2-1,.
TGTGCCAGCAGCGGACCCGGGACAGGGGCCCTAAGCAATCAGCCCCAGCATTTT,CASSGPGTGALSNQPQHF,18,TRBV5-6,.,TRBJ1-5,TRBD1
TGTGCCAGCAGCTTTCGCGGGGACCCGAGATTTCACGGGGAGCTGTTTTTT,CASSFRGDPRFHGELFF,17,TRBV7-9,.,TRBJ2-2,.
TGTGCCAGCAGCTTGTGGGATGCGAACACTGAAGCTTTCTTT,CASSLWDANTEAFF,14,TRBV5-5,.,TRBJ1-1,.
TGTGCCAGCAGTTTGGCAACCCAGGGGGCAGAGGGCTACACCTTC,CASSLATQGAEGYTF,15,TRBV28,.,TRBJ1-2,TRBD1
TGCGCCAGCAGCCCTCGGGACAGCTACAATCAGCCCCAGCATTTT,CASSPRDSYNQPQHF,15,TRBV5-1,.,TRBJ1-5,TRBD1
TGTGCCAGCAAGGGCACGACGAACACTGAAGCTTTCTTT,CASKGTTNTEAFF,13,TRBV27,.,TRBJ1-1,.
TGTGCCAGCAGCCAAGGGCAACTCTCTGGAAACACCATATATTTT,CASSQGQLSGNTIYF,15,TRBV3-1/TRBV3-2,.,TRBJ1-3,.
TGTGCCAGCAGCCCCTCGGGGGGCTCAAATGAAAAACTGTTTTTT,CASSPSGGSNEKLFF,15,TRBV11-2,.,TRBJ1-4,.
TGTGCCAGCAGCCCCAGGAGGGGCACCACGAATGAGCAGTTCTTC,CASSPRRGTTNEQFF,15,TRBV11-2,.,TRBJ2-1,.
TGTGCCAGCAGCTTTAGAGGACAGAGCTATGGCTACACCTTC,CASSFRGQSYGYTF,14,TRBV5-4,.,TRBJ1-2,.
TGTGCCAGCGGTCCCACCGACGAGCAGTACTTC,CASGPTDEQYF,11,TRBV11-2,once,TRBJ2-7,.
TGTGCCAGCAGCCGGGGACTAGCGGGAGGGTCCCTCCGGGAGCAGTACTTC,CASSRGLAGGSLREQYF,17,TRBV13,.,TRBJ2-7,TRBD2
TGTGCCAGCAGCTCGGGACAGGGGCCCTCATATGGCTACACCTTC,CASSSGQGPSYGYTF,15,TRBV11-2,.,TRBJ1-2,TRBD1
TGTGCCTGGAGCCGACTGGGGCCCTATAATTCACCCCTCCACTTT,CAWSRLGPYNSPLHF,15,TRBV30,.,TRBJ1-6,.
TGTGCCAGCAGGGCCGGACAAGAGAAAAATTCACCCCTCCACTTT,CASRAGQEKNSPLHF,15,TRBV6-5,once,TRBJ1-6,.
TGTGCCAGCAGCTTAGAAACGGGCACTGAAGCTTTCTTT,CASSLETGTEAFF,13,TRBV7-2,.,TRBJ1-1,.
TGTGCCAGCAGCTTTGGCATCGGGCCCATGAACACTGAAGCTTTCTTT,CASSFGIGPMNTEAFF,16,TRBV11-2,.,TRBJ1-1,.
TGCGCCAGCAGCCGAGAAGGACTAGCGGCCGGAGCCCAGTACTTC,CASSREGLAAGAQYF,15,TRBV4-1,.,TRBJ2-5,TRBD2
TGTGCCAGCAGCGTAGGGCTAGATAATTCACCCCTCCACTTT,CASSVGLDNSPLHF,14,TRBV9,.,TRBJ1-6,.
TGTGCCAGCAGCTTAGTGATGGGACCGCAAGAGACCCAGTACTTC,CASSLVMGPQETQYF,15,TRBV7-2,.,TRBJ2-5,.
TGTGCCAGCAGTTACTCGGCGCACAGGGCCACCTACGAGCAGTACTTC,CASSYSAHRATYEQYF,16,TRBV6-6,.,TRBJ2-7,.
TGTGCCAGCAGCGTAGGGGGCAACGAGCAGTACTTC,CASSVGGNEQYF,12,TRBV9,.,TRBJ2-7,.
TGTGCCAGCAGCCCCGCCGGGACTACCTCCACCGGGGAGCTGTTTTTT,CASSPAGTTSTGELFF,16,TRBV11-1,.,TRBJ2-2,TRBD2
TGTGCCAGCAGCCACCCCCCTAATGGTTTGAAGCAGTACTTC,CASSHPPNGLKQYF,14,TRBV3-1/TRBV3-2,.,TRBJ2-7,.
TGTGCCAGCAGCCTCCTGGGGACGACAGGTCAAAACCGAGTAGTCAATGAGCAGTTCTTC,CASSLLGTTGQNRVVNEQFF,20,TRBV3-1/TRBV3-2,.,TRBJ2-1,.
TGTGCCAGCCAATCCGGGACAAGGGTCTACGAGCAGTACTTC,CASQSGTRVYEQYF,14,TRBV27,.,TRBJ2-7,.
TGTGCCAGCAGCTCCCGACTAGCGGGGCCGGGGACCCAGTACTTC,CASSSRLAGPGTQYF,15,TRBV13,.,TRBJ2-5,TRBD2
TGTGCCAGCAGCTTGGCGGGAGGTCTGGTCGATGAGCAGTTCTTC,CASSLAGGLVDEQFF,15,TRBV5-8,.,TRBJ2-1,TRBD2
TGTGCCAGCATAGCTCGCGAGGAGGGCAATCAGCCCCAGCATTTT,CASIAREEGNQPQHF,15,TRBV28,once,TRBJ1-5,.
TGTGCCAGCAGTAGGGGAGGGAGAGGTAATCAGCCCCAGCATTTT,CASSRGGRGNQPQHF,15,TRBV27,.,TRBJ1-5,.
TGTGCCAGCAGCAATCTAGCGCCACCAGATACGCAGTATTTT,CASSNLAPPDTQYF,14,TRBV6-2/TRBV6-3,.,TRBJ2-3,.
TGTGCCAGCAGCTCGAGCTCTGGGGCCAACGTCCTGACTTTC,CASSSSSGANVLTF,14,TRBV11-3,.,TRBJ2-6,.
TGTGCCAGCAGCATCAGACCCAAGGCGGGCACTGAAGCTTTCTTT,CASSIRPKAGTEAFF,15,TRBV9,.,TRBJ1-1,.
TGTGCCAGCAGCCGGACTGGAGAAAGCAATCAGCCCCAGCATTTT,CASSRTGESNQPQHF,15,TRBV6-6,.,TRBJ1-5,.
TGTGCCAGTAGTATAGGGGCAGGCCGCAATGAAAAACTGTTTTTT,CASSIGAGRNEKLFF,15,TRBV19,.,TRBJ1-4,.
TGTGCCAGCTCCCAGGCTACTAGCACAGATACGCAGTATTTT,CASSQATSTDTQYF,14,TRBV9,few,TRBJ2-3,.
TGTGCCAGCAGCTTCTACAGGGATACTGAAGCTTTCTTT,CASSFYRDTEAFF,13,TRBV7-2,.,TRBJ1-1,.
TGTGCCAGTAGTACCTACTGGACTAGCGGGGTTGGGTACGAGCAGTACTTC,CASSTYWTSGVGYEQYF,17,TRBV19,.,TRBJ2-7,TRBD2
TGTGCCATCAACCAGGTTCCCAGCACAGATACGCAGTATTTT,CAINQVPSTDTQYF,14,TRBV10-3,.,TRBJ2-3,.
TGTGCCAGCAGTCCCCTCGGGCGGACTAGCACAGATACGCAGTATTTT,CASSPLGRTSTDTQYF,16,TRBV27,.,TRBJ2-3,.
TGTGCCAGCACCCGTTGGGACAGGGATAACGAGCAGTACTTC,CASTRWDRDNEQYF,14,TRBV28,.,TRBJ2-7,TRBD1
TGTGCCAGCAGTGAAAACCACTCTGGAAACACCATATATTTT,CASSENHSGNTIYF,14,TRBV2,few,TRBJ1-3,.
TGTGCCAGCAGCCAAGAGTACCCCCTACAAGAGACCCAGTACTTC,CASSQEYPLQETQYF,15,TRBV3-1/TRBV3-2,.,TRBJ2-5,.
TGTGCCAGCAGTTCACTTTTCAGACCCCCCTACGAGCAGTACTTC,CASSSLFRPPYEQYF,15,TRBV28,.,TRBJ2-7,.
TGTGCCAGCAGCCGCCCCCGCGCGGGGGCCAACGTCCTGACTTTC,CASSRPRAGANVLTF,15,TRBV7-9,.,TRBJ2-6,.
TGTGCCAGCAGTGAAGGGGCAGGTAATCAGCCCCAGCATTTT,CASSEGAGNQPQHF,14,TRBV2,.,TRBJ1-5,.